This note documents a single T cell receptor beta chain sequence. The sample carries other DNA sequences with the same CDR3. Some clones are missing from TCRdb's copy, which holds only in-frame ones; the method was immunoSEQ multiplex PCR. The sample yields thousands of clones, roughly 75% seen once. Germline values: CDR1 SGHNT, CDR2 YENEEA. This CDR3 has 14 residues. V dropped 5 bases and J dropped 3; count of bases not matched to a gene: 4. Treatment of the sample: randomized to nivolumab then ipilimumab (arm A) or the reverse (arm B). Patients had received no earlier DNA-damaging chemotherapy. Live CD3+CD8+ CD19− CD56− cells were sorted from PBMCs. This sample was included in a study of sequential checkpoint blockade in melanoma. Study summary: First-line arms were nivolumab then ipilimumab, or the reverse, randomized 1:1. Maintenance nivolumab came after either treatment sequence.

The input for sequencing was CD8+ T cells sorted from blood (inferred from file names), taken from a patient given nivolumab and ipilimumab in sequence. The chain joins TRBV11-3 to TRBJ2-1; the match to TRBD2 covers 7 bases. The source is a human donor with melanoma. CDR3 amino acids: CASSLSGLYNEQFF. The CDR3 DNA follows: TGTGCCAGCAGCCTTAGCGGGCTCTACAATGAGCAGTTCTTC. The full variable domain, in which reference TRBV11-3 and TRBJ2-1 provide the parts outside the CDR3, is EAGVVQSPRYKIIEKKQPVAFWCNPISGHNTLYWYLQNLGQGPELLIRYENEEAVDDSQLPKDRFSAERLKGVDSTLKIQPAELGDSAVYLCASSLSGLYNEQFFGPGTRLTVL.